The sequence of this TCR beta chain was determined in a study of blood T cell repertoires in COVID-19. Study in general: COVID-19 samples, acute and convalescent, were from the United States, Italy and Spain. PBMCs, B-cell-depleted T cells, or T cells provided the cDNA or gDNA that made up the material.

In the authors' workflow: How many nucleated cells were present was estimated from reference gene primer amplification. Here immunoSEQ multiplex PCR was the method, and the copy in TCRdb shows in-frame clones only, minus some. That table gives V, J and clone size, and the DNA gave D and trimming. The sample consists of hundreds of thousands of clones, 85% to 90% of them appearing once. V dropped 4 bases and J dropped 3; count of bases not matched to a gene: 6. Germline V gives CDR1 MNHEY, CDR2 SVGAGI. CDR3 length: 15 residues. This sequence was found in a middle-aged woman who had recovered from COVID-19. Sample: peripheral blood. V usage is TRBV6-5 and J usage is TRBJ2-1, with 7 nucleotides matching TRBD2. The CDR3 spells CASSSLGGNYNEQFF. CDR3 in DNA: TGTGCCAGCAGTTCCCTGGGGGGGAACTACAATGAGCAGTTCTTC.